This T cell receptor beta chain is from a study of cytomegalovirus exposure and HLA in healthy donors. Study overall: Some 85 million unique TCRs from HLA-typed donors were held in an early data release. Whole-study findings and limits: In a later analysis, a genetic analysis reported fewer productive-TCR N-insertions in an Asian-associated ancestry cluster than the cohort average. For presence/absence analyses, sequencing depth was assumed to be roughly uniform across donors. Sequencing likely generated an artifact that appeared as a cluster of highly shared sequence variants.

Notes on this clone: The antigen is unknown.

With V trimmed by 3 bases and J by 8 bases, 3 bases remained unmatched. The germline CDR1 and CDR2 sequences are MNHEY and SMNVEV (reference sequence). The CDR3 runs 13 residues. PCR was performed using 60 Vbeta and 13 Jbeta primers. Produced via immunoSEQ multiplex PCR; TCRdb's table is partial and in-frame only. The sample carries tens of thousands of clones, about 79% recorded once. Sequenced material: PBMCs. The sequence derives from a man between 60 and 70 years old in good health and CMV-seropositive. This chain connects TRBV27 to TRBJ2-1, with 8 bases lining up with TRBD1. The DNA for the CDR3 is TGTGCCAGCAGTTTGTACAGGGGGTATGAGCAGTTCTTC. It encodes CASSLYRGYEQFF.